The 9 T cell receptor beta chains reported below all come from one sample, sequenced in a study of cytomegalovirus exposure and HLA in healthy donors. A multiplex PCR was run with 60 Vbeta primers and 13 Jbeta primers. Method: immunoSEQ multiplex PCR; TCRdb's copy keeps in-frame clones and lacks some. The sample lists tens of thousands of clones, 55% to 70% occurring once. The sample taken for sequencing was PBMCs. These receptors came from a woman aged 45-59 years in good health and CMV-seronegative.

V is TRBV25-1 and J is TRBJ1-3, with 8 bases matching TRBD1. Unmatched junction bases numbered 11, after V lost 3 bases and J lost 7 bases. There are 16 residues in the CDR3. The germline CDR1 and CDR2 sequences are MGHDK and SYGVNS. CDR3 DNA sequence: TGTGCCAGCAGTGACTTCGGGACAGGTTGGAGGAACACCATATATTTT. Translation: CASSDFGTGWRNTIYF. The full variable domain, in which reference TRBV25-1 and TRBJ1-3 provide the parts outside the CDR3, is EADIYQTPRYLVIGTGKKITLECSQTMGHDKMYWYQQDPGMELHLIHYSYGVNSTEKGDLSSESTVSRIRTEHFPLTLESARPSHTSQYLCASSDFGTGWRNTIYFGEGSWLTVV.

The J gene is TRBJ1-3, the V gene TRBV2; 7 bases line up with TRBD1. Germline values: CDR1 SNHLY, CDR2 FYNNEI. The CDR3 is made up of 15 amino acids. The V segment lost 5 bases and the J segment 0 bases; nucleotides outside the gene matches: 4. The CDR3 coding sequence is TGTGCCAGCAGTCTACAGGGGATCTCTGGAAACACCATATATTTT. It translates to CASSLQGISGNTIYF.

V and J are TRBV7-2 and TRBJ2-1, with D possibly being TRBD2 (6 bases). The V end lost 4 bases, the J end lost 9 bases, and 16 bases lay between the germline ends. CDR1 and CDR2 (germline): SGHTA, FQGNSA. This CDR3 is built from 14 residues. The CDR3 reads CASSYFRDGGEQFF. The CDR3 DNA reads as TGTGCCAGCAGCTACTTCAGGGACGGGGGTGAGCAGTTCTTC.

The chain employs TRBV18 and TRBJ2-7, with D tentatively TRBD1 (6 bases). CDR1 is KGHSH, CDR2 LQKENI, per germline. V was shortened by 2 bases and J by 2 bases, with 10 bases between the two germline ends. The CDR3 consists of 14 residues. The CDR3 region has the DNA TGTGCCAGCTCACCATTACAGGGTCCCTACGAGCAGTACTTC. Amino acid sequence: CASSPLQGPYEQYF.

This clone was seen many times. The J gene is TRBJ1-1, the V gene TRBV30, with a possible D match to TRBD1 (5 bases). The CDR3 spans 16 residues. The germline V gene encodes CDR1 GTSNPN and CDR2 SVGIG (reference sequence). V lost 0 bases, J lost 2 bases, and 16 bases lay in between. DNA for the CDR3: TGTGCCTGGAGTGTTGGGACCGGGGGTGGAAACACTGAAGCTTTCTTT. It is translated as CAWSVGTGGGNTEAFF.

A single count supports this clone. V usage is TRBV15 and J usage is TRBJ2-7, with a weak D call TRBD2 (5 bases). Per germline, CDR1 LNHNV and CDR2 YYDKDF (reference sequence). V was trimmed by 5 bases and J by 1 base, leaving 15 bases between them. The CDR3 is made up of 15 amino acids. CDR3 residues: CATSGYAGSSYEQYF. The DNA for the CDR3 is TGTGCCACCAGCGGCTATGCGGGCAGTTCCTACGAGCAGTACTTC. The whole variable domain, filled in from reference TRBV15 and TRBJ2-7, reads DAMVIQNPRYQVTQFGKPVTLSCSQTLNHNVMYWYQQKSSQAPKLLFHYYDKDFNNEADTPDNFQSRRPNTSFCFLDIRSPGLGDTAMYLCATSGYAGSSYEQYFGPGTRLTVT.

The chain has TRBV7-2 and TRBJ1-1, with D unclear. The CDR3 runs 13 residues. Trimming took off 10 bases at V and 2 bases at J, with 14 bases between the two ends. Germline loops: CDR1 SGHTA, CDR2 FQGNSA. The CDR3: CAIARSPNTEAFF. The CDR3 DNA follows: TGTGCCATCGCCAGATCCCCAAACACTGAAGCTTTCTTT.

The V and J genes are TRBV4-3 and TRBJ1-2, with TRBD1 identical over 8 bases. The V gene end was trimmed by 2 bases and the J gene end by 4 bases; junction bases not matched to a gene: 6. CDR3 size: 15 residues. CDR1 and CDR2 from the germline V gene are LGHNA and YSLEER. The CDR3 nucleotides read TGCGCCAGCAGCCAAACAGGGGGGGCGAGCTATGGCTACACCTTC. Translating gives CASSQTGGASYGYTF.

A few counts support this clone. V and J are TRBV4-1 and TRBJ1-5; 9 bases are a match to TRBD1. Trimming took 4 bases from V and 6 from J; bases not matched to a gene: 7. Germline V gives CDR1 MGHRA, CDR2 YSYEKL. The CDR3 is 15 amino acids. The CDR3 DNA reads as TGCGCCAGCAGCCGAGGGGACAGGGTGGGTCAGCCCCAGCATTTT. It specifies CASSRGDRVGQPQHF.